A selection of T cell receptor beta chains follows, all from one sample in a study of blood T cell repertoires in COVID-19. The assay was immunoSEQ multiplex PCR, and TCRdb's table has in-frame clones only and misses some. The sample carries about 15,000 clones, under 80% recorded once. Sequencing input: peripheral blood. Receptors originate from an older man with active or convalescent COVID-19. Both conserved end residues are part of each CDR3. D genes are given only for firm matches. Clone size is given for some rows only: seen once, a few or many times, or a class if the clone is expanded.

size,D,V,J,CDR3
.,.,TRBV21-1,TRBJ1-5,CATGGTGENAGNQPQHF
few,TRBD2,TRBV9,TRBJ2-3,CASSETSGTDTQYF
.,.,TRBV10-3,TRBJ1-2,CAISDERAGGGYTF
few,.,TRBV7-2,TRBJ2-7,CASSLAGSHEQYF
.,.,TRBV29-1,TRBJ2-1,CSVVRGASAYNEQFF
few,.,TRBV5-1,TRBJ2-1,CASSASGTINYNEQFF
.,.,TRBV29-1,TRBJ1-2,CSVDIGPGSIYGYTF
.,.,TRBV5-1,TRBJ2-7,CASSLDIFYEQYF
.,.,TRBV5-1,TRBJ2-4,CASSHSRGKNIQYF
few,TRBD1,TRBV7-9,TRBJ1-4,CASSLYRGTDNEKLFF
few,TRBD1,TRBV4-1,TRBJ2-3,CASSQEGTGGFTDTQYF
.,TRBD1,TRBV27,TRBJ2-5,CASSQGQEETQYF
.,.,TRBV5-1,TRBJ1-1,CASSWALNTEAFF
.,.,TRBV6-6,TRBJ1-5,CASSKLVSGSNQPQHF
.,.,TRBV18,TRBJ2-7,CASSPGPEQYF
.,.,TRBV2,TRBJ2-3,CASRGTWGGQDTQYF
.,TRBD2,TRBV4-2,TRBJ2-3,CASSLDGGAGTDTQYF
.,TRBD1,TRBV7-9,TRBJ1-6,CASSPWDRGPGSPLHF
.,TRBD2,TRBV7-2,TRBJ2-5,CASSTGTSGGGETQYF
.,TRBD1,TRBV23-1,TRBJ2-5,CASSHPGQGGETQYF
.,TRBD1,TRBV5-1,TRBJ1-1,CASSPGTGRGAEAFF
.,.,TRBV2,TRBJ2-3,CASRNPHLLTDTQYF
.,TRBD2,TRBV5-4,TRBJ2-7,CASGPNRGGANYEQYF
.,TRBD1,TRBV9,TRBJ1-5,CASKAGGGGQPQHF
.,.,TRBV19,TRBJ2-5,CASSIAETQYF
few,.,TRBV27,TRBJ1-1,CASSLSRGTEAFF
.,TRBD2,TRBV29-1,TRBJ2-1,CSVVSGRSYNEQFF
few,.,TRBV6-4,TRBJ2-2,CASKGTSNTGELFF
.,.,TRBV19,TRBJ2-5,CASSLNRGRETQYF
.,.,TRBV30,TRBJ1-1,CAWSVQGPMMNTEAFF
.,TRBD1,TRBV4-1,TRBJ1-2,CASSQDPGQGVYGYTF
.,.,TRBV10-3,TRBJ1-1,CAIRQGSVNTEAFF
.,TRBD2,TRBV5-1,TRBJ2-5,CASAYSGVGQETQYF
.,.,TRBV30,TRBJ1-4,CAWRAGSNEKLFF
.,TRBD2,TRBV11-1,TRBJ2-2,CASSHRAGGPYGELFF
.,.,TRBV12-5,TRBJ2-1,CASGLYTGTYNEQFF
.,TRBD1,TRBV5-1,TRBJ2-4,CASSWGTAEDQAKNIQYF